Below are 8 T cell receptor beta chains sequenced from a single sample in a study of T cell changes during pregnancy in multiple sclerosis. Measured with immunoSEQ multiplex PCR; TCRdb has only the in-frame clones, and not every one. Among under 110,000 clones listed, just under 95% were seen once. The starting material was peripheral blood, obtained after pregnancy. These receptors were obtained from a female donor with multiple sclerosis, enrolled in a pregnancy study.

The genes are TRBV13 and TRBJ2-4; 8 positions agree with TRBD1. With V trimmed by 4 bases and J by 7 bases, 6 bases remained unmatched. This CDR3 spans 14 amino acids. Per the germline V gene, CDR1 is PRHDT and CDR2 is FYEKMQ (reference sequence). The CDR3 DNA reads TGTGCCAGCAGCTCAAGACAGGGGATGAACATTCAGTACTTC. Its translation: CASSSRQGMNIQYF.

This chain uses TRBV7-9 with TRBJ1-1; TRBD1 might be the D (6 bases). Trimming cost V 3 bases and J 4 bases, with 6 bases left between them. This CDR3 has 12 residues. Germline V gene data show CDR1 as SEHNR and CDR2 as FQNEAQ (reference sequence). The DNA of the CDR3 is TGTGCCAGCAGCTTGGGGGCCACTGAAGCTTTCTTT. It codes for CASSLGATEAFF.

This clone showed up just once. This chain uses TRBV5-1 with TRBJ2-6; the match to TRBD2 covers 8 bases. Unmatched junction bases numbered 6, after V lost 6 bases and J lost 1 base. Germline loops: CDR1 SGHRS, CDR2 YFSETQ. This CDR3 region has 16 residues. CDR3 sequence (DNA): TGCGCCAGCAACAATCCGGGGGGGTCTGGGGCCAACGTCCTGACTTTC. Translating gives CASNNPGGSGANVLTF.

The V gene is TRBV28, the J gene TRBJ1-3, with D perhaps TRBD1 (6 bases). Germline V lookup: CDR1 MDHEN, CDR2 SYDVKM. The CDR3 spans 15 residues. Trimming cost V 7 bases and J 0 bases, with 13 bases left between them. The DNA for the CDR3 is TGTGCCAGCACCAAGGGGGGGTCCTCTGGAAACACCATATATTTT. Translating it yields CASTKGGSSGNTIYF.

This sequence joins TRBV7-3 and TRBJ1-1; maybe TRBD1 (5 bases). This CDR3 comprises 13 residues. V was pared by 5 bases and J by 1 base, with 8 bases between. CDR1 and CDR2 from the germline V gene are SGHTA and FQGTGA. CDR3 nucleotides: TGTGCCAGCAGCCGGACACAGAACACTGAAGCTTTCTTT. It is translated as CASSRTQNTEAFF. The full variable domain, completed using reference TRBV7-3 and TRBJ1-1, is GAGVSQTPSNKVTEKGKYVELRCDPISGHTALYWYRQSLGQGPEFLIYFQGTGAADDSGLPNDRFFAVRPEGSVSTLKIQRTERGDSAVYLCASSRTQNTEAFFGQGTRLTVV.

The CDR3 here is CAIRRGQGNTEAFF. DNA of the CDR3: TGTGCCATCAGGAGGGGACAGGGAAACACTGAAGCTTTCTTT. V and J are TRBV10-3 and TRBJ1-1, with 9 nucleotides matching TRBD1. From germline, CDR1 is ENHRY and CDR2 SYGVKD. V lost 6 bases and J lost 2; bases outside the gene matches: 4. This CDR3 spans 14 amino acids.

The chain employs TRBV27 and TRBJ1-2, with no clear D. The V end was cut by 5 bases, the J end by 4 bases, with 11 bases between. The CDR3 runs 13 residues. CDR1 and CDR2 (germline): MNHEY, SMNVEV (reference sequence). The CDR3 spells CASSPGMGYGYTF. The CDR3 nucleotides read TGTGCCAGCAGTCCGGGGATGGGCTATGGCTACACCTTC.

The CDR3 bases are TGCGCCAGCAGCCCCCTACCAGGGCCAGGGGCCCAGTACTTC. It is translated as CASSPLPGPGAQYF. This chain links TRBV4-1 with TRBJ2-5; D possibly corresponds to TRBD1 (6 bases). V lost 4 bases and J 9 bases, leaving 18 bases between the germline ends. Germline assignment: CDR1 MGHRA and CDR2 YSYEKL. The CDR3 has 14 residues.